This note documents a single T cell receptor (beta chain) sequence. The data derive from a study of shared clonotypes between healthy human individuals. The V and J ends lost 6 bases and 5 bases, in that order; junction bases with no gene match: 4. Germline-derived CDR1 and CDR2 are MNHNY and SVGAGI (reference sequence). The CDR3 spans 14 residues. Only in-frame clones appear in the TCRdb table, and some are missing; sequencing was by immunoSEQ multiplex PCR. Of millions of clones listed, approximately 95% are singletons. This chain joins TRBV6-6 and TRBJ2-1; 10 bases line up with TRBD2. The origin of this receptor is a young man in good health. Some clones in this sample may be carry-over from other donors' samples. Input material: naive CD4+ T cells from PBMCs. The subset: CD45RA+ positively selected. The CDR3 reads CASRLAGYNNEQFF. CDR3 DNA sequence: TGTGCCAGCAGACTAGCGGGATACAACAATGAGCAGTTCTTC.